This T cell receptor beta chain was captured in a study of OX40 agonist ivuxolimab in advanced cancers. About the research overall: Patients were dosed intravenously with ivuxolimab at 0.01 to 10 mg/kg every 2 weeks.

V was pared by 3 bases and J by 2 bases, with 6 bases of the junction left unmatched. Germline CDR1 reads SGHVS; CDR2 reads FNYEAQ. The CDR3 totals 15 residues. Sequencing was performed with immunoSEQ multiplex PCR; in TCRdb, only in-frame clones are kept and a portion is missing. The repertoire includes around 100,000 clones, about 96% of them detected once, and approximately 2% sits in the top ten. Sequenced material: CD4+ or CD8+ T cells sorted from blood, taken in a trial of the OX40 agonist ivuxolimab. The rearrangement uses TRBV7-6 and TRBJ2-7, with 8 bases aligning to TRBD1. This TCR came from an adult with an advanced solid tumor such as melanoma, head and neck, liver or kidney cancer. CDR3 amino acids: CASSFTGQDAYEQYF. CDR3 coding DNA: TGTGCCAGCAGCTTTACGGGACAGGATGCCTACGAGCAGTACTTC. Variable domain in full (rest from reference TRBV7-6 and TRBJ2-7): GAGVSQSPRYKVTKRGQDVALRCDPISGHVSLYWYRQALGQGPEFLTYFNYEAQQDKSGLPNDRFSAERPEGSISTLTIQRTEQRDSAMYRCASSFTGQDAYEQYFGPGTRLTVT.